The entry below gives a single T cell receptor (beta chain) sequence along with its context. With 6 bases clipped from V and 7 bases from J, the junction kept 16 bases outside the gene matches. CDR3 length equals 17 residues. Germline V CDR1 and CDR2: MDHEN, SYDVKM. TCRdb processed the RT-PCR reads anew with MiXCR; each CDR3 protein has one entry. The data show hundreds of thousands of distinct CDR3 sequences, 14% seen once. The receptor was derived from a female donor in good health, serving as a healthy control. The specimen was memory CD4+ T cells from blood. The V call is TRBV28, the J call TRBJ1-5, with TRBD1 matching 9 bases. In DNA, the CDR3 is TGTGCCAGCAGCCCACCCATCGGACAGGGGAGATGGCAGCCCCAGCATTTT. It specifies CASSPPIGQGRWQPQHF.